This TCR beta chain was found in a study of blood T cell repertoires in COVID-19. V was pared by 6 bases and J by 3 bases, with 11 bases of the junction left unmatched. Germline V lookup: CDR1 SGHTA, CDR2 FQGNSA. The CDR3 extends over 15 amino acids. Assay used: immunoSEQ multiplex PCR; TCRdb lists only in-frame clones, some missing. Of around 180,000 clones listed, 88% are singletons. This chain joins TRBV7-2 and TRBJ2-7; 7 bases align to TRBD1. The source material was peripheral blood. The TCR sequence derives from a human donor in a cohort sampled during active COVID-19. The CDR3 bases are TGTGCCAGCAGTAAAGACAGGGCTAAAGACTACGAGCAGTACTTC. This encodes CASSKDRAKDYEQYF.